This record concerns one T cell receptor beta chain sequence. Its antigen is not identified. The CDR3 contains 15 residues. V dropped 3 bases and J dropped 2; count of bases not matched to a gene: 2. In germline, CDR1 is SGDLS, CDR2 YYNGEE. These data originate in a study of beta chain features in type 1 diabetes. Expressed TCRB transcripts got sequenced, as all isolated RNA was reverse transcribed. Using immunoSEQ multiplex PCR, the repertoire was profiled, and TCRdb retains in-frame clones only, with some absent. The sample lists 450,000 to 600,000 clones, approximately 30% occurring once. Findings and limits, study-wide: Among all four CD4+ subsets, Type 1 diabetes patients had TCRB CDR3s that were moderately but significantly shorter.

This TCR came from a man aged 18-30 years in good health. The chain recombines TRBV9 with TRBJ2-3; TRBD2 aligns across 11 bases. Sequenced material: naive CD4+ T cells from blood. The CDR3 is CASSATSGITDTQYF. The CDR3 coding sequence is TGTGCCAGCAGCGCGACTAGCGGGATCACAGATACGCAGTATTTT.